These 26 T cell receptor beta chains originate from one sample sequenced in a study of glioma-infiltrating T cells after dendritic cell vaccination. Sequencing used immunoSEQ multiplex PCR; TCRdb keeps in-frame clones, though not all of them. Seen here are some 70,000 clones, roughly 79% observed once, and the top ten hold approximately 7.9%. Sequences were derived from blood, sampled before dendritic cell vaccination. The receptors shown here come from a human donor with glioblastoma.

This chain uses TRBV6-5 with TRBJ1-1; D uncertain. Germline V gene data show CDR1 as MNHEY and CDR2 as SVGAGI. V dropped 2 bases and J dropped 7 bases, with 14 bases sitting between them. This CDR3 spans 14 amino acids. The CDR3 is CASSYTSDSNEAFF. In nucleotides, the CDR3 is TGTGCCAGCAGTTACACGTCCGACTCCAATGAAGCTTTCTTT.

This chain connects TRBV4-1 to TRBJ2-1; a possible D gene is TRBD1 (6 bases). CDR3 length: 16 amino acids. Germline V lookup: CDR1 MGHRA, CDR2 YSYEKL. V was cut by 0 bases and J by 4 bases, with 13 bases left in between. CDR3 amino acids: CASSQDWGPDYNEQFF. In DNA form, the CDR3 reads TGCGCCAGCAGCCAAGACTGGGGGCCCGATTACAATGAGCAGTTCTTC.

The V call is TRBV5-1, the J call TRBJ1-6, with 8 bases that match TRBD1. V gave up 7 bases and J gave up 7 bases; unmatched junction bases: 7. Germline V CDR1 and CDR2: SGHRS, YFSETQ. The CDR3 sequence is 14 residues long. For the CDR3, the DNA is TGCGCCAGCGGACAGGGAGAAAGAAATTCACCCCTCCACTTT. It codes for CASGQGERNSPLHF. Variable domain in full (rest from reference TRBV5-1 and TRBJ1-6): KAGVTQTPRYLIKTRGQQVTLSCSPISGHRSVSWYQQTPGQGLQFLFEYFSETQRNKGNFPGRFSGRQFSNSRSEMNVSTLELGDSALYLCASGQGERNSPLHFGNGTRLTVT.

This clone was detected a few times. The chain couples TRBV7-6 to TRBJ2-7, with D possibly being TRBD2 (6 bases). Trimming pared 5 bases from V and 4 bases from J, leaving 12 bases between. This CDR3 contains 13 residues. In germline, CDR1 is SGHVS, CDR2 FNYEAQ. CDR3 nucleotide sequence: TGTGCCAGCAGCGGCCTCGGGGGTTACGAGCAGTACTTC. Translated, it gives CASSGLGGYEQYF.

The chain recombines TRBV4-1 with TRBJ1-5; no firm D call. There are 16 residues in the CDR3. Per germline, CDR1 MGHRA and CDR2 YSYEKL. V lost 1 base to trimming and J lost 0 bases, with 10 bases between them. In DNA form, the CDR3 reads TGCGCCAGCAGCCAAGGAGGTTCATATAGCAATCAGCCCCAGCATTTT. Translating gives CASSQGGSYSNQPQHF.

This clone has only a few counts. The chain employs TRBV5-1 and TRBJ2-1; perhaps TRBD1 as D (6 bases). Trimming cost V 1 base and J 2 bases, with 10 bases left between them. Germline V gene lookup returns CDR1 SGHRS and CDR2 YFSETQ. This CDR3 comprises 15 residues. The CDR3, as DNA: TGCGCCAGCAGCTTGTTTGGGGGCCCCTACAATGAGCAGTTCTTC. Residues: CASSLFGGPYNEQFF.

V and J are TRBV6-1 and TRBJ2-4; the D gene is possibly TRBD2 (7 bases). The CDR3 sequence is 15 residues long. The germline V and J ends were trimmed by 6 bases and 7 bases, with 19 bases remaining between them. CDR1 MNHNS and CDR2 SASEGT come from the germline V gene. The CDR3 region is CASSPLRRGPNIQYF. In DNA form, the CDR3 reads TGTGCCAGCAGCCCCTTGAGGCGGGGGCCCAACATTCAGTACTTC.

V gene TRBV27 combines with J gene TRBJ2-1; TRBD2 matches 10 bases. The V segment lost 2 bases and the J segment 6 bases; nucleotides outside the gene matches: 7. Per the germline V gene, CDR1 is MNHEY and CDR2 is SMNVEV (reference sequence). The CDR3 totals 16 residues. CDR3 sequence reads: CASSLMSSGGGNEQFF. In nucleotides, the CDR3 is TGTGCCAGCAGTTTAATGTCTAGCGGGGGAGGCAATGAGCAGTTCTTC.

This clone was observed once. The chain couples TRBV7-3 to TRBJ2-5, with D perhaps matching TRBD1 (5 bases). Trimming took off 2 bases at V and 3 bases at J, with 7 bases between the two ends. CDR1 SGHTA and CDR2 FQGTGA come from the germline V gene. The CDR3 loop spans 13 amino acids. CDR3: CASSLAREETQYF. The CDR3 bases are TGTGCCAGCAGCTTAGCCAGGGAAGAGACCCAGTACTTC.

This sequence joins TRBV9 and TRBJ2-3, with TRBD2 identical over 7 bases. CDR3 length equals 14 residues. The germline CDR1 and CDR2 sequences are SGDLS and YYNGEE. V dropped 4 bases and J dropped 0; count of bases not matched to a gene: 2. The CDR3 DNA sequence: TGTGCCAGCAGCTTTAGCGGGAGCACAGATACGCAGTATTTT. This codes for CASSFSGSTDTQYF. The whole variable domain, filled in from reference TRBV9 and TRBJ2-3, reads DSGVTQTPKHLITATGQRVTLRCSPRSGDLSVYWYQQSLDQGLQFLIQYYNGEERAKGNILERFSAQQFPDLHSELNLSSLELGDSALYFCASSFSGSTDTQYFGPGTRLTVL.

This clone has a handful of counts. The CDR3 here is CASSLAPHGYTF. DNA of the CDR3: TGTGCCAGCAGCTTGGCCCCTCATGGCTACACCTTC. The chain combines TRBV5-5 with TRBJ1-2; no definite D call. V lost 0 bases, J lost 6 bases, and 6 bases lay in between. Germline-derived CDR1 and CDR2 are SGHKS and YYEKEE (reference sequence). The CDR3 consists of 12 residues.

Here the CDR3 DNA reads TGTGCCAGTAGTATAGATCAGGGCTATGGCTACACCTTC. It encodes CASSIDQGYGYTF. The chain employs TRBV19 and TRBJ1-2; possible D gene TRBD1, 5 bases. CDR3 length: 13 residues. V gave up 0 bases and J gave up 4 bases, with 6 bases separating them. The germline V gene encodes CDR1 LNHDA and CDR2 SQIVND (reference sequence).

The chain employs TRBV27 and TRBJ2-7; 9 bases are a match to TRBD1. With 3 bases clipped from V and 2 bases from J, the junction kept 11 bases outside the gene matches. There are 17 residues in the CDR3. Germline V lookup: CDR1 MNHEY, CDR2 SMNVEV (reference sequence). Here the CDR3 reads CASSFSPNRGRTYEQYF. As DNA, the CDR3 is TGTGCCAGCAGTTTTTCCCCCAACAGGGGGCGAACCTACGAGCAGTACTTC.

The genes are TRBV4-1 and TRBJ2-2; 12 nucleotides match TRBD2. V dropped 1 base and J dropped 0; count of bases not matched to a gene: 0. The CDR3 loop spans 17 amino acids. The germline V gene encodes CDR1 MGHRA and CDR2 YSYEKL. In DNA form, the CDR3 reads TGCGCCAGCAGCCAAGGACTAGCGGGGGCGAACACCGGGGAGCTGTTTTTT. Residues: CASSQGLAGANTGELFF.

The chain combines TRBV2 with TRBJ1-2; 7 bases line up with TRBD1. The trim removed 2 bases at V and 7 bases at J, leaving 7 bases unmatched. The V gene's germline CDR1 is SNHLY and CDR2 FYNNEI. The CDR3 is made up of 14 amino acids. CDR3 in DNA: TGTGCCAGCAGTGAACAGGGACAGAAGGGTGGCTACACCTTC. The encoded protein is CASSEQGQKGGYTF. The full variable domain, its missing parts supplied by reference TRBV2 and TRBJ1-2, is EPEVTQTPSHQVTQMGQEVILRCVPISNHLYFYWYRQILGQKVEFLVSFYNNEISEKSEIFDDQFSVERPDGSNFTLKIRSTKLEDSAMYFCASSEQGQKGGYTFGSGTRLTVV.

This clone was seen more than once but under ten times. The V and J genes are TRBV11-1 and TRBJ2-2, with TRBD2 matching 12 bases. The CDR3 is 19 residues long. CDR1 SGHAT and CDR2 FQDESV come from the germline V gene (reference sequence). Germline trimming cut 4 bases from V and 1 base from J; bases unmatched to any gene: 10. CDR3 DNA: TGTGCCAGCAGCTCCCCTAGCGGGGGGGCCAAGGGGAACACCGGGGAGCTGTTTTTT. Translating gives CASSSPSGGAKGNTGELFF.

CDR3 in DNA: TGTGCCAGCAGTGAAGACAGGGGGCTCAATCAGCCCCAGCATTTT. It yields the protein CASSEDRGLNQPQHF. The chain has TRBV2 and TRBJ1-5, with 9 bases fitting TRBD1. CDR1 is SNHLY, CDR2 FYNNEI, per germline. This CDR3 is built from 15 residues. V lost 1 base and J lost 3; bases outside the gene matches: 1.

This clone was recorded a few times. The chain uses TRBV4-2 and TRBJ2-2, with D perhaps matching TRBD1 (5 bases). This CDR3 has 16 residues. Looked up from germline, CDR1 is LGHNA and CDR2 is YNFKEQ. V was trimmed by 0 bases and J by 1 base, leaving 9 bases between them. This chain's CDR3 is CASSQESTGNTGELFF. In DNA form, the CDR3 reads TGTGCCAGCAGCCAAGAATCCACAGGGAACACCGGGGAGCTGTTTTTT.

The chain joins TRBV7-6 to TRBJ2-3; D is unresolved. CDR3 length: 13 residues. The ends were cut back, 1 base at V and 5 bases at J, with 7 bases in the middle. Germline V lookup: CDR1 SGHVS, CDR2 FNYEAQ. CDR3 nucleotides: TGTGCCAGCAGCTTAGATAGAAGAGATACGCAGTATTTT. Its protein is CASSLDRRDTQYF.

The chain uses TRBV6-4 and TRBJ1-5; TRBD1 matches at 12 bases. Germline V CDR1 and CDR2: MRHNA, SNTAGT. J was trimmed by 6 bases and V by 0 bases; bases with no gene match: 9. The CDR3 is 18 amino acids. CDR3 region: CASSDSRGTGGFGQPQHF. The CDR3 DNA is TGTGCCAGCAGTGACTCAAGGGGGACAGGGGGCTTCGGTCAGCCCCAGCATTTT.

This chain uses TRBV6-4 with TRBJ1-1; D unresolved. The CDR3 runs to 14 residues. The germline V and J ends were trimmed by 2 bases and 1 base, with 8 bases remaining between them. CDR1 is MRHNA, CDR2 SNTAGT, per germline. The CDR3 here is CASSDGTENTEAFF. The CDR3 DNA reads as TGTGCCAGCAGTGACGGCACAGAGAACACTGAAGCTTTCTTT.

The CDR3 sequence is CASSLAGDYNEQFF. For the CDR3, the DNA is TGTGCCAGCAGCCTAGCGGGAGATTACAATGAGCAGTTCTTC. The J gene is TRBJ2-1, the V gene TRBV5-4, with TRBD2 identical over 10 bases. The CDR3 extends over 14 amino acids. Trimming at V came to 4 bases and at J to 4 bases, leaving 2 bases not matched to a gene. The germline V gene has CDR1 SGHNT and CDR2 YYREEE (reference sequence). Using reference TRBV5-4 and TRBJ2-1 for the parts outside the CDR3, the full variable domain is ETGVTQSPTHLIKTRGQQVTLRCSSQSGHNTVSWYQQALGQGPQFIFQYYREEENGRGNFPPRFSGLQFPNYSSELNVNALELDDSALYLCASSLAGDYNEQFFGPGTRLTVL.

Of note for this clone: This sample includes further DNA sequences coding for the same CDR3. The chain carries TRBV2 and TRBJ2-1; a possible D gene is TRBD2 (6 bases). Trimming took 6 bases from V and 5 from J, leaving 11 bases between them. In germline, CDR1 is SNHLY, CDR2 FYNNEI. CDR3 length equals 13 residues. The CDR3 region has the DNA TGTGCCAGCAGCCAGGGACTGAACAATGAGCAGTTCTTC. Translated: CASSQGLNNEQFF. Supplemented by reference TRBV2 and TRBJ2-1, the full variable domain reads EPEVTQTPSHQVTQMGQEVILRCVPISNHLYFYWYRQILGQKVEFLVSFYNNEISEKSEIFDDQFSVERPDGSNFTLKIRSTKLEDSAMYFCASSQGLNNEQFFGPGTRLTVL.

The chain combines TRBV7-2 with TRBJ1-2, with 7 bases lining up with TRBD1. After removal of 3 bases from V and 8 bases from J, the junction contained 15 bases not matched to a gene. This CDR3 spans 16 amino acids. Per the germline V gene, CDR1 is SGHTA and CDR2 is FQGNSA. The DNA for the CDR3 is TGTGCCAGCAGCTTTACACGGGACAGAGGAACCGGGGGCTACACCTTC. Translating gives CASSFTRDRGTGGYTF.

The genes are TRBV5-1 and TRBJ2-7, with TRBD1 matching 7 bases. This CDR3 is 14 amino acids long. Germline loops: CDR1 SGHRS, CDR2 YFSETQ. The V gene end was trimmed by 4 bases and the J gene end by 4 bases; junction bases not matched to a gene: 8. The CDR3 region has the DNA TGCGCCAGCAGCGAACAGGGGACCGCTTACGAGCAGTACTTC. This sequence encodes CASSEQGTAYEQYF.

The chain combines TRBV19 with TRBJ1-6, with a tentative D call TRBD1 (5 bases). The CDR3 has 13 amino acids. Trimming took off 5 bases at V and 9 bases at J, with 11 bases between the two ends. Per germline, CDR1 LNHDA and CDR2 SQIVND (reference sequence). CDR3 nucleotide sequence: TGTGCCAGTAGTGCCCGACAGCCTTCACCCCTCCACTTT. This encodes CASSARQPSPLHF. The whole variable domain, remainder taken from reference TRBV19 and TRBJ1-6, is DGGITQSPKYLFRKEGQNVTLSCEQNLNHDAMYWYRQDPGQGLRLIYYSQIVNDFQKGDIAEGYSVSREKKESFPLTVTSAQKNPTAFYLCASSARQPSPLHFGNGTRLTVT.